Below are 22 T cell receptor beta chains sequenced from a single sample in a study of human T cells and chemical hapten exposure. Time point reported: pre-sensitization, week 0. Regarding treatment: therapeutic diphenylcyclopropenone sensitization with weekly scalp DPC. From the RACE reads, TCRdb called clonotypes with MiXCR, one entry per CDR3 protein. Of more than 80,000 distinct CDR3 sequences listed, about 10% were seen once; the top ten hold 2.5% to 4%. The sample in question was whole blood, obtained in connection with sensitization to the hapten diphenylcyclopropenone (DPC). The receptors shown here come from a woman aged 55-69 years with alopecia areata. Some clones in this sample may be carry-over from other donors' samples.

There are many counts of this clonotype. This chain uses TRBV27 with TRBJ2-2, with D unclear. Trimming took off 3 bases at V and 6 bases at J, with 8 bases between the two ends. The CDR3 loop spans 13 amino acids. From germline, CDR1 is MNHEY and CDR2 SMNVEV (reference sequence). CDR3 sequence reads: CASSLTHSGELFF. The CDR3 nucleotides are TGTGCCAGCAGTTTGACCCACTCCGGGGAGCTGTTTTTT.

V and J are TRBV5-1 and TRBJ2-3; 13 positions agree with TRBD2. The V gene's germline CDR1 is SGHRS and CDR2 YFSETQ. There are 17 residues in the CDR3. With V trimmed by 6 bases and J by 2 bases, 9 bases remained unmatched. Written as DNA, the CDR3 is TGCGCCAGCACCCCCCCTGGACTAGCGGGGGTCACAGATACGCAGTATTTT. The encoded protein is CASTPPGLAGVTDTQYF. The variable domain in full, completed from reference TRBV5-1 and TRBJ2-3, reads KAGVTQTPRYLIKTRGQQVTLSCSPISGHRSVSWYQQTPGQGLQFLFEYFSETQRNKGNFPGRFSGRQFSNSRSEMNVSTLELGDSALYLCASTPPGLAGVTDTQYFGPGTRLTVL.

Many counts were recorded for this clonotype. V gene TRBV9 combines with J gene TRBJ1-2; D not resolved. The CDR3 is 13 amino acids. V lost 0 bases and J lost 4, with 7 bases in between. CDR1 is SGDLS and CDR2 is YYNGEE in the germline V gene. The CDR3 DNA is TGTGCCAGCAGCGTAGGGACCCTCTATGGCTACACCTTC. Translation gives CASSVGTLYGYTF. Drawing the rest from reference TRBV9 and TRBJ1-2, the complete variable domain is DSGVTQTPKHLITATGQRVTLRCSPRSGDLSVYWYQQSLDQGLQFLIQYYNGEERAKGNILERFSAQQFPDLHSELNLSSLELGDSALYFCASSVGTLYGYTFGSGTRLTVV.

This clonotype was counted a few times. The chain combines TRBV11-2 with TRBJ2-5; D possibly corresponds to TRBD2 (5 bases). CDR3 size: 14 residues. Looked up from germline, CDR1 is SGHAT and CDR2 is FQNNGV. V lost 0 bases, J lost 5 bases, and 10 bases lay in between. In nucleotides, the CDR3 is TGTGCCAGCAGCTTAGATAGAGGGCGGGAGACCCAGTACTTC. It is translated as CASSLDRGRETQYF.

This clonotype has just a few counts. J is TRBJ2-1 and V is TRBV27, with D tentatively TRBD2 (6 bases). Trimming shortened V by 6 bases and J by 4 bases, and 13 bases separated the two germline ends. The CDR3 loop spans 14 amino acids. Germline CDR1 and CDR2: MNHEY and SMNVEV (reference sequence). The chain's CDR3 is CASRSWGLYNEQFF. CDR3 bases: TGTGCCAGCAGATCGTGGGGACTGTACAATGAGCAGTTCTTC.

This clonotype came up a few times. This sequence joins TRBV7-3 and TRBJ1-1; D unresolved. CDR1 is SGHTA and CDR2 is FQGTGA in the germline V gene. This CDR3 has 15 amino acids. Trimming cost V 2 bases and J 1 base, with 11 bases left between them. The chain's CDR3 is CASSLRAGPNTEAFF. In DNA form, the CDR3 reads TGTGCCAGCAGCTTACGAGCAGGCCCGAACACTGAAGCTTTCTTT.

The chain has TRBV5-1 and TRBJ2-1, with D maybe TRBD2 (6 bases). The CDR3 length is 15 residues. CDR1 SGHRS and CDR2 YFSETQ come from the germline V gene. V gave up 1 base and J gave up 5 bases, with 13 bases separating them. CDR3 DNA: TGCGCCAGCAGCTTGTTTGCGGGGACGCACAATGAGCAGTTCTTC. This gives the protein CASSLFAGTHNEQFF.

The genes are TRBV5-1 and TRBJ2-3; D is undetermined. The V end lost 4 bases, the J end lost 5 bases, and 17 bases lay between the germline ends. The CDR3 has 15 amino acids. CDR1 and CDR2 (germline): SGHRS, YFSETQ. The CDR3 nucleotides read TGCGCCAGCAGCACCTGGTCCCACGTGGGAGATACGCAGTATTTT. Translated, it gives CASSTWSHVGDTQYF.

This clonotype was found a few times. Compared with germline, one end of the junction differs, possibly owing to a read error. The chain uses TRBV4-1 and TRBJ1-1; no reliable D call. The CDR3 is 19 residues long. Germline V gene sequence: CDR1 MGHRA, CDR2 YSYEKL. The DNA of the CDR3 is TGCACCAGCAGCAAATCGAATTGGGCAGGCCGGCAGTTGAACACTGAAGCTTTCTTT. Translating it yields CTSSKSNWAGRQLNTEAFF.

This clonotype has a handful of counts. This chain joins TRBV20-1 and TRBJ2-2; 8 bases are a match to TRBD2. With V trimmed by 2 bases and J by 1 base, 6 bases remained unmatched. CDR1 is DFQATT, CDR2 SNEGSKA, per germline (reference sequence). The CDR3 is made up of 16 amino acids. In DNA form, the CDR3 reads TGCAGTGCTAGACCCACCCTAGCGGGGAACACCGGGGAGCTGTTTTTT. Amino acids: CSARPTLAGNTGELFF.

This clonotype was seen only a few times. The chain is built from TRBV7-9 and TRBJ2-5; the D is unclear. Trimming left V 2 bases short and J 9 bases short, with 10 bases between. The CDR3 contains 12 residues. CDR1 and CDR2 (germline): SEHNR, FQNEAQ (reference sequence). The CDR3 region is CASSLTHSSQYF. CDR3 coding DNA: TGTGCCAGCAGCTTAACCCACTCATCCCAGTACTTC.

The chain carries TRBV18 and TRBJ2-3; D is ambiguous. The CDR3 has 15 residues. V was trimmed by 1 base and J by 0 bases, leaving 8 bases between them. Germline CDR1 KGHSH, CDR2 LQKENI. CDR3 protein: CASSPQGPSTDTQYF. The CDR3, as DNA: TGTGCCAGCTCACCACAGGGTCCTAGCACAGATACGCAGTATTTT.

This clonotype occurred many times. The V call is TRBV2, the J call TRBJ1-5, with D hard to call. CDR1 is SNHLY and CDR2 is FYNNEI in the germline V gene. Trimming removed 3 bases from V and 3 bases from J, with 9 bases in between. The CDR3 length is 14 residues. CDR3 sequence (DNA): TGTGCCAGCAGTGACAAGAGTTACAATCAGCCCCAGCATTTT. As protein: CASSDKSYNQPQHF.

In its sample, this clonotype was seen many times. This chain connects TRBV6-1 to TRBJ2-7, with D uncertain. Between the trimmed V and J ends, which lost 3 bases and 6 bases, there was a span of 6 bases. CDR1 and CDR2 from the germline V gene are MNHNS and SASEGT. The CDR3 covers 11 residues. Here the CDR3 reads CASSEVGEQYF. CDR3 DNA: TGTGCCAGCAGTGAGGTAGGCGAGCAGTACTTC.

This clonotype was recorded a few times. The DNA of the CDR3 is TGTGCCAGCTCAGGGACTAGCGGGGGGTACGAGCAGTACTTC. It encodes CASSGTSGGYEQYF. J is TRBJ2-7 and V is TRBV6-5, with TRBD2 matching over 15 bases. The CDR3 contains 14 residues. Germline assignment: CDR1 MNHEY and CDR2 SVGAGI. The trim removed 8 bases at V and 4 bases at J, leaving 3 bases unmatched.

The rearrangement links TRBV7-6 to TRBJ2-3; 7 bases fit TRBD1. This CDR3 has 15 residues. V gave up 1 base and J gave up 4 bases; unmatched junction bases: 5. Per germline, CDR1 SGHVS and CDR2 FNYEAQ. CDR3 nucleotide sequence: TGTGCCAGCAGCTTAGTTAACAGGGGTGCAGATACGCAGTATTTT. It codes for CASSLVNRGADTQYF.

This clonotype came up many times. The J gene is TRBJ1-6, the V gene TRBV6-4, with 12 positions matching TRBD1. CDR3 length equals 19 residues. CDR1 and CDR2 (germline): MRHNA, SNTAGT. The V gene end was trimmed by 6 bases and the J gene end by 6 bases; junction bases not matched to a gene: 15. The CDR3 sequence: CASSPTGTGGARGNSPLHF. The CDR3 bases are TGTGCCAGCAGCCCGACCGGGACAGGGGGCGCCCGGGGTAATTCACCCCTCCACTTT.

This clonotype occurred many times. The gene calls are TRBV6-5 and TRBJ1-4; D not resolved. CDR3 length: 15 amino acids. CDR1 and CDR2 from the germline V gene are MNHEY and SVGAGI. The V end was cut by 5 bases, the J end by 4 bases, with 14 bases between. CDR3 coding DNA: TGTGCCAGCAGTAGGACCGGGTTCCTTAATGAAAAACTGTTTTTT. Translated, it gives CASSRTGFLNEKLFF.

This clonotype was seen ten or more times. The CDR3 reads CASSRVNTEAFF. CDR3 in DNA: TGTGCCAGCAGCCGGGTCAACACTGAAGCTTTCTTT. The chain has TRBV5-6 and TRBJ1-1; no reliable D call. V was shortened by 4 bases and J by 2 bases, with 6 bases between the two germline ends. This CDR3 contains 12 residues. Germline V gives CDR1 SGHDT, CDR2 YYEEEE.

This clonotype was counted ten times or more. The chain couples TRBV7-3 to TRBJ2-2; TRBD1 aligns across 9 bases. There are 15 residues in the CDR3. In germline, CDR1 is SGHTA, CDR2 FQGTGA. V lost 6 bases, J lost 5 bases, and 7 bases stayed unmatched. This CDR3 is CASRYPGTGTGELFF. CDR3 sequence (DNA): TGTGCCAGCAGATATCCCGGGACAGGGACCGGGGAGCTGTTTTTT. The full variable domain, rest sourced from reference TRBV7-3 and TRBJ2-2, is GAGVSQTPSNKVTEKGKYVELRCDPISGHTALYWYRQSLGQGPEFLIYFQGTGAADDSGLPNDRFFAVRPEGSVSTLKIQRTERGDSAVYLCASRYPGTGTGELFFGEGSRLTVL.

The chain employs TRBV19 and TRBJ2-5, with 7 positions matching TRBD1. Per germline, CDR1 LNHDA and CDR2 SQIVND (reference sequence). The CDR3 loop spans 14 amino acids. Trimming took 7 bases from V and 4 from J; bases not matched to a gene: 9. CDR3 region: CASNIGGSGETQYF. CDR3 sequence (DNA): TGTGCCAGTAACATAGGGGGCTCAGGAGAGACCCAGTACTTC. Filled out from reference TRBV19 and TRBJ2-5, the complete variable domain reads DGGITQSPKYLFRKEGQNVTLSCEQNLNHDAMYWYRQDPGQGLRLIYYSQIVNDFQKGDIAEGYSVSREKKESFPLTVTSAQKNPTAFYLCASNIGGSGETQYFGPGTRLLVL.

The chain employs TRBV18 and TRBJ2-5, with D possibly being TRBD1 (5 bases). This CDR3 spans 17 amino acids. V was trimmed by 2 bases and J by 2 bases, leaving 18 bases between them. Germline V CDR1 and CDR2: KGHSH, LQKENI. CDR3 DNA: TGTGCCAGCTCACCAGAGTCGTACGGACAACAACAAGAGACCCAGTACTTC. Translation gives CASSPESYGQQQETQYF.